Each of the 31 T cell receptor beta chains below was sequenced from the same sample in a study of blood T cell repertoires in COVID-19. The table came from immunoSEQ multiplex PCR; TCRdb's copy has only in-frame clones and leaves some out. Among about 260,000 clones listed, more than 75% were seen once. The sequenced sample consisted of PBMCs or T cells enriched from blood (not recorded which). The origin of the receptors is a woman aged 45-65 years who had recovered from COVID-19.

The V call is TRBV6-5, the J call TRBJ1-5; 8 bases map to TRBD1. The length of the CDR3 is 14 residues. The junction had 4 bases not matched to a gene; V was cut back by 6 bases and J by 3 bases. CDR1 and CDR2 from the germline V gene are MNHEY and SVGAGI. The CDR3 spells CASRPDRDNQPQHF. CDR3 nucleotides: TGTGCCAGCAGACCGGACAGGGACAATCAGCCCCAGCATTTT.

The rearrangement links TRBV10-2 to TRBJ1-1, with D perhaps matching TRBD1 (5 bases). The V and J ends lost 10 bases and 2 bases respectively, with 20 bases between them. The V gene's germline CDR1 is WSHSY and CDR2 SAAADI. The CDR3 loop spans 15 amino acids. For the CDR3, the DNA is TGCGCCACCCTACCGGGGAGGGGCAGAAACACTGAAGCTTTCTTT. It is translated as CATLPGRGRNTEAFF.

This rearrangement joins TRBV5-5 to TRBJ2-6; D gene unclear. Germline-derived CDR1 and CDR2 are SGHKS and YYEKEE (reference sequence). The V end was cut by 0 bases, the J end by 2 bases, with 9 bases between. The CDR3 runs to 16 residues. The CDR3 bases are TGTGCCAGCAGCTTGGGGAGTAATCCTGGGGCCAACGTCCTGACTTTC. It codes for CASSLGSNPGANVLTF.

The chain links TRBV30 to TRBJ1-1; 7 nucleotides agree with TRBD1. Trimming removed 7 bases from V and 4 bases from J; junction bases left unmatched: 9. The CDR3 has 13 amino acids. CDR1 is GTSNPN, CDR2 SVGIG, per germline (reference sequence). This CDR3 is CAYKGGQSTEAFF. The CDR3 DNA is TGTGCCTACAAGGGGGGACAGAGCACTGAAGCTTTCTTT.

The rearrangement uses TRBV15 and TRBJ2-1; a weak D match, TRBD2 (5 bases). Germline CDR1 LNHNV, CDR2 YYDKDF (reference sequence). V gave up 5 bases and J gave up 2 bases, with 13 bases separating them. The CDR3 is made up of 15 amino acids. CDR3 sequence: CATSPRGGAYNEQFF. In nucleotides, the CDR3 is TGTGCCACCAGCCCCCGTGGAGGCGCCTACAATGAGCAGTTCTTC. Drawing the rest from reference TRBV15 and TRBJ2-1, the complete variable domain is DAMVIQNPRYQVTQFGKPVTLSCSQTLNHNVMYWYQQKSSQAPKLLFHYYDKDFNNEADTPDNFQSRRPNTSFCFLDIRSPGLGDTAMYLCATSPRGGAYNEQFFGPGTRLTVL.

DNA for the CDR3: TGTGCCAGCAGCCTAAGAGGCCCATATGGCTACACCTTC. Amino acids: CASSLRGPYGYTF. The genes are TRBV5-8 and TRBJ1-2; D unresolved. CDR1 and CDR2 (germline): SGHTS, YDEGEE. V was trimmed by 4 bases and J by 5 bases, leaving 12 bases between them. CDR3 length: 13 amino acids.

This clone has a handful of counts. CDR3 sequence reads: CAWSVSRPGEQFF. The CDR3 nucleotides read TGTGCCTGGAGTGTATCACGACCGGGTGAGCAGTTCTTC. The V gene is TRBV30, the J gene TRBJ2-1; D remains ambiguous. The CDR3 contains 13 residues. The germline V and J ends were trimmed by 0 bases and 9 bases, with 12 bases remaining between them. In germline, CDR1 is GTSNPN, CDR2 SVGIG (reference sequence).

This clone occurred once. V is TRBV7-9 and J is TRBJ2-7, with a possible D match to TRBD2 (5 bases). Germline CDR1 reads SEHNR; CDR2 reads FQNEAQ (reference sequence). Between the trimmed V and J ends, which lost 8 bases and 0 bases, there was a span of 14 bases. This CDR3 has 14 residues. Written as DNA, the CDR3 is TGTGCCAGCTCCCGAGAGGGTTACTCCTACGAGCAGTACTTC. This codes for CASSREGYSYEQYF.

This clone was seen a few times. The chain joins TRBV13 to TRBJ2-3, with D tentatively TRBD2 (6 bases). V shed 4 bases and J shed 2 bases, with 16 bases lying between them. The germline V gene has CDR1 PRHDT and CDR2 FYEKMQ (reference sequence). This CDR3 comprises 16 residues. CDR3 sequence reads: CASSSYGGGDTDTQYF. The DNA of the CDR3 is TGTGCCAGCAGCTCGTACGGGGGTGGGGACACAGATACGCAGTATTTT.

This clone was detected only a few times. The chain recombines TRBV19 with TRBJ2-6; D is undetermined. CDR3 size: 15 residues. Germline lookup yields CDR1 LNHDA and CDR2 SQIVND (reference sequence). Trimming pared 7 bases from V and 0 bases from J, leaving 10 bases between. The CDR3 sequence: CASTRLHSGANVLTF. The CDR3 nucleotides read TGTGCCAGTACGAGGCTTCACTCTGGGGCCAACGTCCTGACTTTC.

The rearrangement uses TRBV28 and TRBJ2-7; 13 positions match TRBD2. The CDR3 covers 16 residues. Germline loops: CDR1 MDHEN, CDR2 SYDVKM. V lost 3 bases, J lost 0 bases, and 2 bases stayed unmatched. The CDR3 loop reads CASSFRTSGSSYEQYF. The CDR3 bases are TGTGCCAGCAGTTTCCGGACTAGCGGGAGCTCCTACGAGCAGTACTTC.

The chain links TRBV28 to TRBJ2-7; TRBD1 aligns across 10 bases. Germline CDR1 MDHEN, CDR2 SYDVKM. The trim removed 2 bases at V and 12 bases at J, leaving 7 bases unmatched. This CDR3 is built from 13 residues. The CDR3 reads CASSLGTGAGWYF. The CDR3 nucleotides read TGTGCCAGCAGTTTAGGGACAGGGGCTGGGTGGTACTTC.

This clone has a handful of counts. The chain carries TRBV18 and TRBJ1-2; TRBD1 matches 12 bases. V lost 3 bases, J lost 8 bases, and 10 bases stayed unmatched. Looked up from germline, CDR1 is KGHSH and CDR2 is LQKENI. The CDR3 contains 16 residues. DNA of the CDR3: TGTGCCAGCTCACCGGGACAGGGGGCCACCCCATCCGGCTACACCTTC. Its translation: CASSPGQGATPSGYTF.

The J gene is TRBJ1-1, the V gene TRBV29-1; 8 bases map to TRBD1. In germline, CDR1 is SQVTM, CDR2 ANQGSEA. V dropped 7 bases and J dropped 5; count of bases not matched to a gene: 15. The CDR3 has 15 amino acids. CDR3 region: CSANPLDRGRTEAFF. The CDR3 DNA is TGCAGCGCGAACCCATTAGACAGGGGTAGGACTGAAGCTTTCTTT.

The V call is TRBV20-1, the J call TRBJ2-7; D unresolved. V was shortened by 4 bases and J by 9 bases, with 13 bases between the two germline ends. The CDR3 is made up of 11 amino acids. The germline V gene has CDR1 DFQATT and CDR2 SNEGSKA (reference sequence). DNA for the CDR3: TGCAGTGCTACCACGAGAGGCAGGCAGTACTTC. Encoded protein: CSATTRGRQYF.

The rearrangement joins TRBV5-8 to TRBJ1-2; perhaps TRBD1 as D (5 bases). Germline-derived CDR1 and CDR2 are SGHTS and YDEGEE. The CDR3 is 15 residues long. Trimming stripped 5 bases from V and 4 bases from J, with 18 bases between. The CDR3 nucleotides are TGTGCCAGCAGTAGCTTATCTGCAGGGATCTATGGCTACACCTTC. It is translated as CASSSLSAGIYGYTF.

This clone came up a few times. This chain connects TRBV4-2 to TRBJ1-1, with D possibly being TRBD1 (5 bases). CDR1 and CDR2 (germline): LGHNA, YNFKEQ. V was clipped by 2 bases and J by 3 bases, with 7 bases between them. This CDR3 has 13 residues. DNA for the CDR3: TGTGCCAGCAGCCAAATCAGGGACACTGAAGCTTTCTTT. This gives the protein CASSQIRDTEAFF.

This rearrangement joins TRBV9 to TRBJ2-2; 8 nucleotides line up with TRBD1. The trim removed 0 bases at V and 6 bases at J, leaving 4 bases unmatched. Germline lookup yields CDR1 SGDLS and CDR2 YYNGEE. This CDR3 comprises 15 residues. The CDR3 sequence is CASSVGTGLAGELFF. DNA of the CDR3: TGTGCCAGCAGCGTAGGGACAGGGTTGGCCGGGGAGCTGTTTTTT.

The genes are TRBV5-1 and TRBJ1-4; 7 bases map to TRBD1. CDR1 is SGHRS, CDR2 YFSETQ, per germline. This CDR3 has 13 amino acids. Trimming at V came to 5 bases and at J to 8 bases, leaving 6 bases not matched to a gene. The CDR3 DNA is TGCGCCAGCAGGTGGCAGGGGGGAGAAAAACTGTTTTTT. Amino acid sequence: CASRWQGGEKLFF.

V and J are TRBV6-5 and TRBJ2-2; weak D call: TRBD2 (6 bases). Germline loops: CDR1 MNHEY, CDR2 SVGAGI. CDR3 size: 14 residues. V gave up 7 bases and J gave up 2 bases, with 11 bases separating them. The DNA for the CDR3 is TGTGCCAGCAAGGGCGGGGCTAACACCGGGGAGCTGTTTTTT. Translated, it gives CASKGGANTGELFF.

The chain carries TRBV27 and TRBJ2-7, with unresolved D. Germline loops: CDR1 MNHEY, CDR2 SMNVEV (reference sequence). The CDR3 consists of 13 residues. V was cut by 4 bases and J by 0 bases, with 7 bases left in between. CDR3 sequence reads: CASSSPLSYEQYF. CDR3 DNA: TGTGCCAGCAGTTCTCCCCTCTCCTACGAGCAGTACTTC.

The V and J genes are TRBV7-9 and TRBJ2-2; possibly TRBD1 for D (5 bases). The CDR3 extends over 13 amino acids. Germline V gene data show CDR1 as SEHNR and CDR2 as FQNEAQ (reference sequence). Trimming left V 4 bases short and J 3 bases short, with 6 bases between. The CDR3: CASSYRYTGELFF. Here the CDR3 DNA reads TGTGCCAGCAGCTACAGGTACACCGGGGAGCTGTTTTTT.

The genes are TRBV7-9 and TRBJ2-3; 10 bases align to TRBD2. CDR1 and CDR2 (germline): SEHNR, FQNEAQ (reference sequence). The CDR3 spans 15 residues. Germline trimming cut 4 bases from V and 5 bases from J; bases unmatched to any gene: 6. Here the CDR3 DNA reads TGTGCCAGCAGCTCCCAGGGACTAGCGCAAGATACGCAGTATTTT. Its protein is CASSSQGLAQDTQYF.

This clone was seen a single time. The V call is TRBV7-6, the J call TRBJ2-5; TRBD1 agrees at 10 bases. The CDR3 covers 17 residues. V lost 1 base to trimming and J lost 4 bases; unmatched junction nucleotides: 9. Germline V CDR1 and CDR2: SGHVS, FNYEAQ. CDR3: CASSLVSRDRGRETQYF. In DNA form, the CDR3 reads TGTGCCAGCAGCTTAGTCAGCCGGGACAGGGGTAGAGAGACCCAGTACTTC.

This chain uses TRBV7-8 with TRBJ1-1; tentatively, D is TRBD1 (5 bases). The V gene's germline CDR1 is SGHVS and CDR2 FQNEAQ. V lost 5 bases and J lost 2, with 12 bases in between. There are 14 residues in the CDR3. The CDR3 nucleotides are TGTGCCAGCAGCCCGGGGGGTCCTAACACTGAAGCTTTCTTT. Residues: CASSPGGPNTEAFF. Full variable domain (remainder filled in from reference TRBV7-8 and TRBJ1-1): GAGVSQSPRYKVAKRGQDVALRCDPISGHVSLFWYQQALGQGPEFLTYFQNEAQLDKSGLPSDRFFAERPEGSVSTLKIQRTQQEDSAVYLCASSPGGPNTEAFFGQGTRLTVV.

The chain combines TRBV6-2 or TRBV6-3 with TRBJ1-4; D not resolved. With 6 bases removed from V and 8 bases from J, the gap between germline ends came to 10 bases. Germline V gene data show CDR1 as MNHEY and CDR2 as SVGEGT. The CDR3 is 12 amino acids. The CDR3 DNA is TGTGCCAGCAGCCGCGGGCCCGAAAAACTGTTTTTT. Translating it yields CASSRGPEKLFF.

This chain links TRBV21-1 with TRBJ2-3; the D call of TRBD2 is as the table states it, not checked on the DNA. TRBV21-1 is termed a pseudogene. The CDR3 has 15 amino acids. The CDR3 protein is CASRVAGSSTDTQYF. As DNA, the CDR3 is TGTGCCAGCAGGGTAGCGGGGAGTAGCACAGATACGCAGTATTTT.

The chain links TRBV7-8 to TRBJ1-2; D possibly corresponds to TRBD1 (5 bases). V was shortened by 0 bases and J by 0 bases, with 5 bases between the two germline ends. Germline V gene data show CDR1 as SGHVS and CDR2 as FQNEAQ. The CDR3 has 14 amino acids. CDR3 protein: CASSLARANYGYTF. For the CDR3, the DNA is TGTGCCAGCAGCTTAGCCAGGGCTAACTATGGCTACACCTTC. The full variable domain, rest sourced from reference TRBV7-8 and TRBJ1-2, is GAGVSQSPRYKVAKRGQDVALRCDPISGHVSLFWYQQALGQGPEFLTYFQNEAQLDKSGLPSDRFFAERPEGSVSTLKIQRTQQEDSAVYLCASSLARANYGYTFGSGTRLTVV.

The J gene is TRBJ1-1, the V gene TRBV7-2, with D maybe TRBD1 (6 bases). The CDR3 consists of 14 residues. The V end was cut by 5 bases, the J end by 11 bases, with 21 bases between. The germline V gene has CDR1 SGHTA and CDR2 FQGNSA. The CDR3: CASSPLRGGSRAFF. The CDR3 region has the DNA TGTGCCAGCAGCCCCCTGAGGGGGGGAAGTAGGGCTTTCTTT.

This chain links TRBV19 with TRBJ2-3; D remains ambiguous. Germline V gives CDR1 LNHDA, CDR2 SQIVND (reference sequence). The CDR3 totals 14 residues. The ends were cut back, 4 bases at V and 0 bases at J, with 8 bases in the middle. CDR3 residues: CASSRAYSTDTQYF. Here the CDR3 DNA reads TGTGCCAGTAGTAGGGCATATAGCACAGATACGCAGTATTTT.

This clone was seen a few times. The CDR3 coding sequence is TGTGCCAGCAGCCAGAGGGGGGGGCAGCCCCAGCATTTT. Protein: CASSQRGGQPQHF. The chain couples TRBV3-1 (or the pseudogene TRBV3-2) to TRBJ1-5; maybe TRBD1 (6 bases). The germline CDR1 and CDR2 sequences are LGHDT and YNNKEL (reference sequence). CDR3 length: 13 residues. V was pared by 3 bases and J by 7 bases, with 10 bases between.